Sequencing of this T cell receptor (beta chain) was carried out in a study of regulatory and conventional T cells in RAG deficiency (dated by TCRdb to the late 2010s). Regarding the study in general: High-throughput TCR beta sequencing was used to compare the diversity and composition of the Treg, conventional CD4+ and CD8+ T cell repertoires of RAG-deficient patients with those of healthy controls. What the research found in general, with its limitations: For some subjects, some analyses of T-cell subsets were not performed. Rather than being bona fide Treg cells, the sorted CD25-high CD127-low cells in Omenn syndrome patients may represent peripherally activated cells. Compared with control T-cell subpopulations, the RAG-deficient patients had markedly lower Shannon entropy and higher Simpson indices. All patient T-cell subsets had shorter CDR3 lengths; Omenn syndrome patients showed >80% Treg-Tconv repertoire overlap at nucleotide and amino acid level. Compared with controls, Omenn syndrome and CID/AS patients had approximately 97-fold fewer unique TCR beta sequences in Treg cells, but only approximately 10-fold fewer in the other subsets.

Concerning this clone itself: Which antigen it targets is not known. It has no much larger one-base neighbor in the sample; base qualities were not kept.

Library creation used the immunoSEQ multiplex PCR assay. Genomic DNA from the sorted T-cell subsets was used to amplify and sequence rearranged TCR beta chain products. The paper's processing steps were these. Repertoire diversity of productive TCR beta rearrangements was quantified using Shannon entropy and Simpson indices. Clonal expansion was assessed using the summed frequency of the 100 most abundant productive TCR beta clonotypes among total reads. The TRB repertoires were scored with a self-reactivity index built on which amino acids appear at CDR3beta positions 6 and 7. Repertoire analyses used two-way ANOVA; flow cytometric analyses used Student t or Mann-Whitney tests. TCRdb carries this immuneACCESS record with in-frame sequences only. Its versions omit some clonotypes, under half of them owing to an unresolved V gene in the studies checked, with the rest unexplained. V and J calls and clone size are copied from that table; D and trimming were computed from the DNA. The sample table holds roughly 7,100 clones, of which 91% were seen once. Approximately 1.5% of the sample is taken by the ten largest.

From the germline V gene (reference sequence), CDR1 is SGHNT and CDR2 is YYREEE. For this chain, trimming is 0 bases at the V end and 7 bases at the J end, and the number of junction bases without a gene match is 14. Taken from cysteine to phenylalanine, the CDR3 has 19 residues. Left in the record is the CDR3 DNA by itself, 57 bases read in frame from the first base. Before genomic DNA was extracted, regulatory T cells were isolated from blood as CD4+CD25-high CD127-low cells. For repertoire analyses, the comparison group consisted of roughly 8 healthy control donors. These data were also reused for a study on regulatory T cells. As the second study states: The multiplex PCR relied on 52 forward TRBV primers and 13 reverse TRBJ primers, and amplification bias was corrected through assay-based and computational methods. Patient repertoires showed restricted unique TRB V-J pairs and skewed V and J gene usage, most marked in regulatory T cells. The study compared T-cell receptor beta repertoires of sorted regulatory, conventional CD4+ and CD8+ T cells in CD3G-deficient patients with those in healthy controls. Ficoll density separation was used to isolate peripheral blood mononuclear cells. Rearranged TRB loci were amplified from genomic DNA by multiplex PCR within the immunoSEQ assay. TRB amplicons were sequenced on an Illumina HiSeq platform. Custom algorithms error-filtered the raw sequences and aligned them to reference gene sequences, after which the immunoSEQ online tools were used for analysis. Productive and nonproductive TRB rearrangement frequencies were evaluated among both unique and total sequences. For group comparisons, t tests, Mann-Whitney tests or two-way ANOVA were performed in Prism software.

The sequencing input was CD127- CD25+ CD4+ Tregs sorted from blood. Recombination linked TRBV5-4 to TRBJ2-7, and 15 junctional nucleotides match TRBD2. This TCR derives from a human donor in good health. This receptor has the CDR3 CASSLEGLAGGRGSGEQYF. The nucleotide sequence is given as TGTGCCAGCAGCTTGGAAGGACTAGCGGGGGGGCGAGGGTCAGGGGAGCAGTACTTC.